The clone carrying this T cell receptor beta chain came up a few times. The antigen is undetermined. The data originate from a study of somatic mutations in cytotoxic T cells in rheumatoid arthritis. Across the study: Flow-sorting brought some V beta antibody-stained T-cell populations to nearly 100% purity, V beta1+ cells sequenced for TCRB among them.

V dropped 3 bases and J dropped 1 base, with 3 bases sitting between them. Germline V gives CDR1 LNHDA, CDR2 SQIVND (reference sequence). The CDR3 consists of 13 residues. Authors' processing steps: Matches to published virus-specific TCRB sequences were rare among patient CD8+ clones larger than 1%. Some clones are missing from TCRdb's copy, which holds only in-frame ones; the method was immunoSEQ multiplex PCR. Clone size and V and J calls were adopted from that table, with D and trimming inferred from the DNA. Of over 15,000 clones listed, about 83% were seen once; the top ten hold under 5.5%. Study-wide results and caveats: Patients with a largest CD8+ clone exceeding 20% of CD8+ cells numbered about an eighth of the 65.

Sequencing used CD8+ T cells sorted from blood. This chain links TRBV19 with TRBJ1-4; D call uncertain. The sequence was collected from an adult with rheumatoid arthritis. In DNA, the CDR3 is TGTGCCAGTAGTATCATAACTAATGAAAAACTGTTTTTT. This codes for CASSIITNEKLFF. Supplemented by reference TRBV19 and TRBJ1-4, the full variable domain reads DGGITQSPKYLFRKEGQNVTLSCEQNLNHDAMYWYRQDPGQGLRLIYYSQIVNDFQKGDIAEGYSVSREKKESFPLTVTSAQKNPTAFYLCASSIITNEKLFFGSGTQLSVL.